This T cell receptor (beta chain) was recorded in a study of CD8+CD57+ T cells in acquired aplastic anemia. The sample holds many counts of this clonotype. TCR beta VDJ combinations and CDR3 sequences were profiled from genomic DNA. TCRdb re-analysed the reads in MiXCR, keeping a single row per CDR3 protein. The sample shows around 180,000 distinct CDR3 sequences, approximately 48% of them seen only once. CDR3 length equals 16 residues. The germline CDR1 and CDR2 sequences are DFQATT and SNEGSKA (reference sequence). The germline V and J ends were trimmed by 4 bases and 0 bases, with 13 bases remaining between them. In patients chosen for sequencing, flow cytometry had shown CD8+CD57+ cell expansion.

The sequence derives from a human donor with aplastic anemia. Sequencing was performed on sorted CD4+, CD8+, or CD8+CD57+ T cells (not recorded which) from PBMCs. The chain is built from TRBV20-1 and TRBJ1-6; no reliable D call. CDR3 residues: CSATEQSLSYNSPLHF. In DNA, the CDR3 is TGCAGTGCTACTGAACAGAGCCTCTCCTATAATTCACCCCTCCACTTT.